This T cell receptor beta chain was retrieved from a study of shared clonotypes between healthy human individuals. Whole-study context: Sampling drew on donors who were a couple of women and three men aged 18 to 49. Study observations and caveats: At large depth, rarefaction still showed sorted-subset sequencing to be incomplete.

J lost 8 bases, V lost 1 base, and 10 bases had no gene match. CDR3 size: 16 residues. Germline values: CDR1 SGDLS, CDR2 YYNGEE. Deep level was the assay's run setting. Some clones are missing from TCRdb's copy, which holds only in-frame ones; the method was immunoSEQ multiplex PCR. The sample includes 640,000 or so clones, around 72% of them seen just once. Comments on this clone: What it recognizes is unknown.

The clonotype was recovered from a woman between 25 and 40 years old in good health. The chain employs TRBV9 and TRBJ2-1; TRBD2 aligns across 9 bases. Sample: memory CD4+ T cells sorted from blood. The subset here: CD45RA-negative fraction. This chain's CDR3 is CASSVSSLAGSYEQFF. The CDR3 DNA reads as TGTGCCAGCAGCGTAAGTAGCCTAGCGGGGTCCTATGAGCAGTTCTTC.